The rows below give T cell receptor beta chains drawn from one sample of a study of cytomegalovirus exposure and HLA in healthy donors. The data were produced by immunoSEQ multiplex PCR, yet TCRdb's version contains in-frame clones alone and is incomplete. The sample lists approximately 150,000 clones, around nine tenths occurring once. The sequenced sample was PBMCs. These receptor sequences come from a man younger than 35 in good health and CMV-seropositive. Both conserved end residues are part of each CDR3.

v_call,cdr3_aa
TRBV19,CASSVGTGGHEQYF
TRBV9,CASSVGVSFSYNEQFF
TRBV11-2,CVSAIAGGLEQFF
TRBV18,CASSPRVGRGETQYF
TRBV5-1,CASSLTSGGASGDIQYF
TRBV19,CATSTGTYGYTF
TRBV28,CASFGTGTYGYTF
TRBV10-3,CATLTGGNEQFF
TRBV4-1,CASSHRGPTEAFF
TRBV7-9,CASSLVLTDRGRNYGYTF
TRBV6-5,CASSPHMNTEAFF
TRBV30,CAWSVPLLQGSYEQYF
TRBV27,CASSPSGTGRNEQFF
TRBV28,CASGDPGLGPHEQYF
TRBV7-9,CASSFERSSYNEQFF
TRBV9,CASSVGYSGELFF
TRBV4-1,CASSSRLGGRVAFF
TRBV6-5,CASSYSASYEQYF
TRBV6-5,CASRASGRAEQFF
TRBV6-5,CASARGTADTGELFF
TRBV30,CAWSMASYEQYF
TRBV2,CASRGLAGSTGELFF
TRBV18,CASLRGSEEAFF
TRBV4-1,CASSPRTSWQQFF
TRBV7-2,CASSLVYTDTQYF
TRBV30,CAFLRGDGYEQYF
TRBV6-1,CASSEIITANEKLFF
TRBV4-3,CASSQPGQGKNIQYF
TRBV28,CASRGALRNQPQHF
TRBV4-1,CASSQEDRGYNEQFF
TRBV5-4,CASSFNSPGEDTQYF
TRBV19,CASSPQGGGELFF
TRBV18,CASSPRQDTPEAFF
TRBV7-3,CASSFTSGTGELFF
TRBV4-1,CASSQTPSGHYEQYF
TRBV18,CASSPPGGGRTDTQYF
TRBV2,CASILSGSYEQYF
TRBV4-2,CASSPYGHDDYGYTF
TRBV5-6,CASSGGVGLTDTQYF
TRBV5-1,CASSPLGPSGIGELFF
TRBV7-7,CASSLSPPPANSETQYF
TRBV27,CASSSSGGAADTQYF
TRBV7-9,CASSPWGGSLSYEQYF
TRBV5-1,CASSLTARGTGELFF
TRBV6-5,CASSYKARNQPQHF
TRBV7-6,CASSLGDRGLEELAFF
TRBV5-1,CASSPGQGFTDTQYF